These T cell receptor beta chains were read from a single sample in a study of blood T cell repertoires in COVID-19. Profiling relied on immunoSEQ multiplex PCR, and the TCRdb table lists in-frame clones only, not all of them. The sample consists of around 150,000 clones, around 84% of them appearing once. The sequenced material came from peripheral blood. These receptors all stem from a woman of 80 years or more with acute or convalescent COVID-19. The CDR3 runs from the conserved cysteine through the conserved F or W. D genes are given only for firm matches. Not every row has a clone size; where given, it reads once, few, many or a size class.

j_gene | d_gene | abundance | v_gene | CDR3aa | CDR3nt
TRBJ2-1 | TRBD2 | NA | TRBV7-3 | CASSSGLVGRNEQFF | TGTGCCAGCAGCTCGGGACTAGTGGGCCGCAATGAGCAGTTCTTC
TRBJ2-7 | NA | NA | TRBV15 | CATSRGGQRNSYEQYF | TGTGCCACCAGCAGAGGCGGACAGCGAAACTCCTACGAGCAGTACTTC
TRBJ1-6 | NA | few | TRBV19 | CASSRDPFFYNSPLHF | TGTGCCAGTAGCCGGGATCCTTTCTTCTATAATTCACCCCTCCACTTT
TRBJ2-3 | TRBD2 | NA | TRBV5-5 | CASSLVAGPTDTQYF | TGTGCCAGCAGCTTGGTAGCGGGACCTACAGATACGCAGTATTTT
TRBJ2-1 | TRBD1 | NA | TRBV5-1 | CASSLAGQGWNEQFF | TGCGCCAGCAGCTTGGCGGGACAGGGGTGGAATGAGCAGTTCTTC
TRBJ2-7 | NA | NA | TRBV18 | CASSPESRHSYEQYF | TGTGCCAGCTCACCAGAGTCGCGGCATTCCTACGAGCAGTACTTC
TRBJ1-1 | NA | NA | TRBV28 | CASSPPDRGTEAFF | TGTGCCAGCAGTCCACCAGACCGGGGCACTGAAGCTTTCTTT
TRBJ2-7 | TRBD2 | once | TRBV25-1 | CASSDEASGIYEQYF | TGTGCCAGCAGTGATGAGGCTAGCGGGATTTACGAGCAGTACTTC
TRBJ2-4 | TRBD2 | NA | TRBV30 | CAWSALALAGGVNIQYF | TGTGCCTGGAGTGCTCTCGCTTTGGCGGGGGGGGTGAACATTCAGTACTTC
TRBJ2-7 | TRBD2 | NA | TRBV7-9 | CASSLARASGSYEQYF | TGTGCCAGCAGCTTAGCTCGGGCTAGCGGATCCTACGAGCAGTACTTC
TRBJ2-5 | TRBD2 | NA | TRBV9 | CASTRGGGTQYF | TGTGCCAGCACCCGTGGGGGGGGGACCCAGTACTTC
TRBJ1-6 | TRBD1 | once | TRBV19 | CASSLGTGRNSPLHF | TGTGCCAGTAGCCTCGGGACAGGTCGCAATTCACCCCTCCACTTT
TRBJ2-2 | NA | NA | TRBV28 | CASNPSQGGTGELFF | TGTGCCAGCAACCCCTCTCAGGGTGGCACCGGGGAGCTGTTTTTT
TRBJ1-6 | NA | NA | TRBV11-2 | CASSRTPGVSPLHF | TGTGCCAGCAGCCGAACGCCAGGGGTCTCACCCCTCCACTTT
TRBJ2-1 | NA | NA | TRBV5-4 | CASSSTTRGGAYNEQFF | TGTGCCAGCAGCTCCACGACTCGGGGTGGGGCCTACAATGAGCAGTTCTTC
TRBJ1-6 | NA | few | TRBV18 | CASSPIVGDNSPLHF | TGTGCCAGCTCACCGATTGTAGGGGATAATTCACCCCTCCACTTT
TRBJ1-2 | TRBD1 | few | TRBV6-5 | CASSYVGTGYYGYTF | TGTGCCAGCAGTTACGTCGGGACAGGTTACTATGGCTACACCTTC
TRBJ1-2 | NA | NA | TRBV19 | CASSPRVTNYGYTF | TGTGCCAGTAGTCCCCGCGTCACGAACTATGGCTACACCTTC
TRBJ1-6 | NA | NA | TRBV30 | CAWRGAPNSPLHF | TGTGCCTGGAGGGGGGCCCCCAATTCACCCCTCCACTTT
TRBJ1-4 | NA | NA | TRBV15 | CATSGPGRGEKLFF | TGTGCCACCAGCGGCCCAGGGAGGGGTGAAAAACTGTTTTTT
TRBJ2-7 | NA | NA | TRBV27 | CASRRTLRDEQYF | TGTGCCAGCAGAAGGACTCTGCGGGACGAGCAGTACTTC
TRBJ2-1 | NA | NA | TRBV4-1 | CASSQAPLAVPYNEQFF | TGCGCCAGCAGCCAAGCGCCTTTAGCGGTCCCCTACAATGAGCAGTTCTTC
TRBJ2-1 | TRBD1 | many | TRBV7-2 | CANEGQGAWEQFF | TGTGCCAACGAAGGTCAGGGGGCGTGGGAGCAGTTCTTC
TRBJ2-7 | TRBD1 | NA | TRBV6-5 | CASSLGQGGAYEQYF | TGTGCCAGCAGTCTAGGACAGGGCGGTGCCTACGAGCAGTACTTC
TRBJ1-2 | NA | once | TRBV9 | CASSVDQGRGYTF | TGTGCCAGCAGCGTAGATCAGGGTAGGGGCTACACCTTC
TRBJ1-2 | NA | few | TRBV9 | CASSVDSNYGYTF | TGTGCCAGCAGCGTTGACAGTAACTATGGCTACACCTTC
TRBJ1-3 | NA | NA | TRBV18 | CASSPPRDTIYF | TGTGCCAGCTCACCTCCCAGGGACACCATATATTTT
TRBJ2-5 | TRBD2 | once | TRBV6-1 | CASSKALAGQETQYF | TGTGCCAGCAGTAAAGCACTAGCGGGGCAAGAGACCCAGTACTTC
TRBJ1-5 | TRBD1 | few | TRBV19 | CASSQQGHQPQHF | TGTGCCAGTAGCCAACAGGGGCACCAGCCCCAGCATTTT
TRBJ2-7 | TRBD2 | many | TRBV7-9 | CASSLDVAGDYEQYF | TGTGCCAGCAGCTTAGATGTAGCGGGGGACTACGAGCAGTACTTC
TRBJ1-3 | NA | NA | TRBV6-4 | CASSSGPGNTIYF | TGTGCCAGCAGTTCAGGGCCTGGAAACACCATATATTTT
TRBJ1-2 | TRBD1 | NA | TRBV7-9 | CASSFGGTGGTDNYGYTF | TGTGCCAGCAGCTTTGGGGGGACAGGGGGCACAGATAACTATGGCTACACCTTC
TRBJ1-5 | NA | NA | TRBV6-2/TRBV6-3 | CASSYNPIRETPWHQPQHF | TGTGCCAGCAGTTATAATCCCATCCGGGAGACCCCGTGGCATCAGCCCCAGCATTTT
TRBJ1-1 | NA | NA | TRBV6-2/TRBV6-3 | CASSPTPQMNTEAFF | TGTGCCAGCAGTCCGACTCCCCAAATGAACACTGAAGCTTTCTTT